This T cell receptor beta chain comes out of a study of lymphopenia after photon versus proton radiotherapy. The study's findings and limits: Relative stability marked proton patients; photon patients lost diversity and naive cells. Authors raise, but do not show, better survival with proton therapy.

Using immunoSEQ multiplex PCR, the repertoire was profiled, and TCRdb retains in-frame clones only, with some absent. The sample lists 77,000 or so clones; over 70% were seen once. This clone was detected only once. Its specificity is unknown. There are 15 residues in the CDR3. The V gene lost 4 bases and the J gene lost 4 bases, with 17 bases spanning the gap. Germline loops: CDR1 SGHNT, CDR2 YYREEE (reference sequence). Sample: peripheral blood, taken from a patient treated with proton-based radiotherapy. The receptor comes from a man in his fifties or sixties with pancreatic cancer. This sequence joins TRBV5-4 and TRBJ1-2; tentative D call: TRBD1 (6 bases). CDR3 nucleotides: TGTGCCAGCAGCCCGACCGGGGGCATCGCCTATGGCTACACCTTC. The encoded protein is CASSPTGGIAYGYTF.